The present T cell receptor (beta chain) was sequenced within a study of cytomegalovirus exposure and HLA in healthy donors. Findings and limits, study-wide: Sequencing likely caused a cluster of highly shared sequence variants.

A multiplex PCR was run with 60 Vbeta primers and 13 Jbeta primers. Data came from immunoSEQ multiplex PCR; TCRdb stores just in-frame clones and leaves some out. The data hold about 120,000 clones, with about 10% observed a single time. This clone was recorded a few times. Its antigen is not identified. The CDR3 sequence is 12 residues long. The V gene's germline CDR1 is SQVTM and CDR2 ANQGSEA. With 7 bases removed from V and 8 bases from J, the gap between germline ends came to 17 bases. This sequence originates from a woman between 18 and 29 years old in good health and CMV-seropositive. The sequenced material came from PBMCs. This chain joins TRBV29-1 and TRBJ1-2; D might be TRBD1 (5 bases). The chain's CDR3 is CSDQDTLGGYTF. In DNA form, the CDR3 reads TGCAGCGATCAGGACACGTTGGGAGGCTACACCTTC.